One and the same sample provided the 9 T cell receptor beta chains below, sequenced in a study of blood T cells in healthy people across ages. Primed by a sample-barcoded 5' primer and a J-beta primer mix, a second PCR proceeded for 7 to 11 cycles. TCRdb passed the 5' RACE reads through MiXCR, listing each CDR3 protein once. The sample yields 780,000 or so distinct CDR3 sequences, 50% to 65% seen once. Input material: blood. The receptors derive from a man aged 80 or over in good health.

The V gene is TRBV9, the J gene TRBJ2-7; tentatively, D is TRBD1 (5 bases). The CDR3 contains 13 residues. Germline assignment: CDR1 SGDLS and CDR2 YYNGEE. The V end was cut by 0 bases, the J end by 2 bases, with 6 bases between. DNA of the CDR3: TGTGCCAGCAGCGTAGAGGACACCTACGAGCAGTACTTC. This encodes CASSVEDTYEQYF.

This clonotype was counted only a few times. The gene calls are TRBV5-1 and TRBJ2-7, with D maybe TRBD1 (5 bases). CDR1 and CDR2 (germline): SGHRS, YFSETQ. This CDR3 is built from 14 residues. V lost 4 bases and J 3 bases, leaving 14 bases between the germline ends. This CDR3 reads CASSAREPGYEQYF. CDR3 nucleotides: TGCGCCAGCAGCGCCAGGGAACCCGGCTACGAGCAGTACTTC.

The rearrangement links TRBV5-1 to TRBJ2-7; D possibly corresponds to TRBD1 (6 bases). Trimming cost V 4 bases and J 5 bases, with 16 bases left between them. CDR1 and CDR2 from the germline V gene are SGHRS and YFSETQ. CDR3 length equals 14 residues. The CDR3 DNA reads TGCGCCAGCAGCCCTACAGGGACACCGGACGAGCAGTACTTC. Protein: CASSPTGTPDEQYF.

J is TRBJ2-7 and V is TRBV27; D unclear. The germline V and J ends were trimmed by 4 bases and 7 bases, with 8 bases remaining between them. Germline CDR1 reads MNHEY; CDR2 reads SMNVEV (reference sequence). This CDR3 comprises 11 residues. CDR3 region: CASSSFGEQYF. DNA for the CDR3: TGTGCCAGCAGTTCATTTGGAGAGCAGTACTTC.

The chain combines TRBV4-1 with TRBJ2-7; TRBD2 aligns across 13 bases. This CDR3 has 16 residues. Germline CDR1 is MGHRA and CDR2 is YSYEKL. J gave up 3 bases and V 2 bases, and 4 bases lay outside the gene matches. The CDR3 nucleotides read TGCGCCAGCAGCCAATCTAGACTAGCGGGAGGCTACGAGCAGTACTTC. Translating it yields CASSQSRLAGGYEQYF.

This chain joins TRBV6-1 and TRBJ1-2; 9 bases are shared with TRBD1. Germline V gene sequence: CDR1 MNHNS, CDR2 SASEGT. CDR3 length: 15 residues. Trimming cost V 6 bases and J 1 base; bases outside gene matches: 6. The CDR3 is CASRRTGADNYGYTF. The CDR3 coding sequence is TGTGCCAGCAGGAGGACAGGGGCAGATAACTATGGCTACACCTTC.

The rearrangement links TRBV2 to TRBJ2-5; TRBD1 matches 9 bases. This CDR3 comprises 15 residues. Germline CDR1 is SNHLY and CDR2 is FYNNEI. Losses at the gene ends were 6 bases for V and 6 bases for J; bases not matched to a gene: 11. CDR3 nucleotides: TGTGCCAGCAGCCGGGACAGGGAAATCGGAAAGACCCAGTACTTC. This codes for CASSRDREIGKTQYF.

This rearrangement joins TRBV6-4 to TRBJ2-7; D uncertain. The CDR3 consists of 8 residues. CDR1 and CDR2 (germline): MRHNA, SNTAGT. The germline V and J ends were trimmed by 8 bases and 7 bases, with 3 bases remaining between them. As DNA, the CDR3 is TGTGCCAGCTGGGAGCAGTACTTC. Amino acids: CASWEQYF.

The V call is TRBV28, the J call TRBJ2-1, with D maybe TRBD1 (6 bases). V was cut by 6 bases and J by 13 bases, with 13 bases left in between. Germline CDR1 MDHEN, CDR2 SYDVKM. The CDR3 loop spans 11 amino acids. CDR3 DNA sequence: TGTGCCAGCAGGCGCCGGGGACACCAGTTCTTC. The encoded protein is CASRRRGHQFF.